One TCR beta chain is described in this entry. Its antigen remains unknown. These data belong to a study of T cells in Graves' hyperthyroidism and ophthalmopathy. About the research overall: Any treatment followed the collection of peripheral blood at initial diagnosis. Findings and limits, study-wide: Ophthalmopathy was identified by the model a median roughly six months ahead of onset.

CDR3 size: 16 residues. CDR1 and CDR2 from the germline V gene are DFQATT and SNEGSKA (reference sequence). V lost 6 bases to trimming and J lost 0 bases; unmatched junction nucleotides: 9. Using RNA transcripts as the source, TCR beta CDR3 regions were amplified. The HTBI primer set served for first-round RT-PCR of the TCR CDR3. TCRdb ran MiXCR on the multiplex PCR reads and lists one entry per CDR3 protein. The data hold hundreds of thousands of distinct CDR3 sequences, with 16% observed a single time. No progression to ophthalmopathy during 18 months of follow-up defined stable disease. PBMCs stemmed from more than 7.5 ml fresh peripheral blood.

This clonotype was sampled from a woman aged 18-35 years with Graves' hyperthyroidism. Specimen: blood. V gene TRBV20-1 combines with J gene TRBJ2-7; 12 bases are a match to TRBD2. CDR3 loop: CSARLAGGLSSYEQYF. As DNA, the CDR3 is TGCAGTGCCCGTCTAGCGGGAGGGCTAAGCTCCTACGAGCAGTACTTC.